By sample fraction, the clone carrying this TCR delta chain is medium-sized. Given a far larger clone just one base away, this is likely a sequencing read error. TCRdb repeated clone calling on the reads with CATT. Of 5,200 or so delta-chain clones listed, around 3% are singletons. These data come from a study of gamma-delta chains in newborns, infants, children. Study summary: Microbial exposure reportedly drives polyclonal innate γδ T cell expansion after birth.

Germline-derived CDR1 and CDR2 are GEAIGNYY and EKD. This CDR3 has 16 residues. Sample: blood. The TCR sequence derives from a child who was a newborn, infant or young child, either healthy, febrile or measles-vaccinated (not recorded which). The V gene is TRDV2, the J gene TRDJ3; 7 bases are a match to TRDD3. The CDR3 nucleotides read TGTGCCTGTGACTGGGGGAGCTCCCGGGACACCCGACAGATGTTTTTC. Translating it yields CACDWGSSRDTRQMFF.